The clone carrying this TCR beta chain was found a few times. This entry belongs to a study of blood T cells in healthy people across ages. The CDR3 sequence is 12 residues long. Trimming left V 5 bases short and J 10 bases short, with 13 bases between. A sample-barcoded 5' primer and a J-beta primer mix were used in a second PCR of roughly 6 to 11 cycles. TCRdb used MiXCR to reprocess the 5' RACE reads, holding one entry per CDR3 protein. The data contain about 930,000 distinct CDR3 sequences, roughly 29% of them singletons. The same sample was also studied in work on T cells of mothers and their children. This second report adds: The yield was over 9.5 million TCR beta CDR3 reads from each mother and a few million from each child.

The chain recombines TRBV12-3 or TRBV12-4 with TRBJ2-3, with D maybe TRBD2 (6 bases). Sequenced: blood. The TCR comes from a woman aged 40 to 49 in good health. The CDR3 reads CASSPHGEAQYF. In DNA, the CDR3 is TGTGCCAGCAGTCCCCATGGGGAGGCGCAGTATTTT.